This T cell receptor (beta chain) was sequenced during a study of response to subunit inactivated influenza vaccine. With regard to this clonotype: Its specificity is unknown.

The ends were cut back, 5 bases at V and 6 bases at J, with 14 bases in the middle. Germline lookup yields CDR1 SGHTA and CDR2 FQGNSA. The CDR3 contains 14 residues. Study-wide results and limits: It was the authors' suggestion that each seasonal influenza vaccination recruits few new T cells.

Using its own MiXCR run on the RT-PCR reads, TCRdb lists one record per CDR3 protein. The sample lists 500,000 or so distinct CDR3 sequences; 15% to 20% were seen once. The rearrangement joins TRBV7-2 to TRBJ2-1; tentatively, D is TRBD2 (5 bases). The specimen comprised CD4+ T cells sorted from PBMCs, sampled around 25 months after vaccination. This receptor was taken from a man aged 50 to 75 who received an inactivated influenza vaccine. Here the CDR3 DNA reads TGTGCCAGCAGCCTATCTATGGGGAGCAATGAGCAGTTCTTC. Its translation: CASSLSMGSNEQFF.